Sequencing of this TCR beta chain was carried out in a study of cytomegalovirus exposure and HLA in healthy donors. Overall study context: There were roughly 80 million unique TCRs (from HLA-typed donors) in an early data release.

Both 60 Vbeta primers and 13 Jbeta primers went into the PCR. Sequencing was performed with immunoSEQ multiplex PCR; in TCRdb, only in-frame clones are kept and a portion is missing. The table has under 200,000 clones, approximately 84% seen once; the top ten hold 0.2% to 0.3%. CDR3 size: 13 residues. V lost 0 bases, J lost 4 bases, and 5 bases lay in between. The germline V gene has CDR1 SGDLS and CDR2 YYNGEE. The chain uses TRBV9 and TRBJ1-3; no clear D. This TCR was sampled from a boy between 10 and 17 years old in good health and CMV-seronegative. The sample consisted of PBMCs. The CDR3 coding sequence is TGTGCCAGCAGCGTAGATTCAGGAAACACCATATATTTT. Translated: CASSVDSGNTIYF.